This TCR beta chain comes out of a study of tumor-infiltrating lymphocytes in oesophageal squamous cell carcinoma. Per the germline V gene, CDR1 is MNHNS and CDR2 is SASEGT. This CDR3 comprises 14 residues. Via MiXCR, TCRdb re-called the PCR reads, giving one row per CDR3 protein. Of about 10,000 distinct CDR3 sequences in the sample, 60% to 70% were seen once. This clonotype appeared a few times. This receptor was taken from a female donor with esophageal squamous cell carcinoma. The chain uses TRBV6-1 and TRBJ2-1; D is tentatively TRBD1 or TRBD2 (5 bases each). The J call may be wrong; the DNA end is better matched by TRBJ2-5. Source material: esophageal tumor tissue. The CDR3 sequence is CASGISGHQETQYF. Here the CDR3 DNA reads TGTGCCAGCGGAATCTCGGGACACCAAGAGACCCAGTACTTC.